This T cell receptor beta chain appears in the sequencing data of a study of cytotoxic CD8 clonotypes in ibrutinib-treated CLL. Trimming at V came to 0 bases and at J to 8 bases, leaving 11 bases not matched to a gene. CDR3 size: 18 residues. Germline V CDR1 and CDR2: MGHRA, YSYEKL. Clones were read by immunoSEQ multiplex PCR, and TCRdb kept only the in-frame ones, dropping some. The data show about 140,000 clones, roughly 77% seen once. The sequence came from a human donor with chronic lymphocytic leukemia. V is TRBV4-1 and J is TRBJ2-1; 12 nucleotides match TRBD2. Material: PBMCs, obtained after 12 months of ibrutinib treatment. The DNA for the CDR3 is TGCGCCAGCAGCCAAGATTGGCCCCTGACTAGCGGGAGTGATGAGCAGTTCTTC. It is translated as CASSQDWPLTSGSDEQFF.